The 32 T cell receptor beta chains below come from one sample, sequenced in a study of control samples from healthy donors and cancer patients. Sequencing used immunoSEQ multiplex PCR; TCRdb keeps in-frame clones, though not all of them. The sample carries some 150,000 clones, 91% recorded once. The specimen was blood. These receptors originate from a woman aged 25 to 45 in good health.

The chain is built from TRBV20-1 and TRBJ1-4; D not resolved. In germline, CDR1 is DFQATT, CDR2 SNEGSKA (reference sequence). This CDR3 is 13 amino acids long. V was shortened by 3 bases and J by 7 bases, with 12 bases between the two germline ends. The CDR3: CSASLGSGEKLFF. In DNA form, the CDR3 reads TGCAGTGCTAGTTTGGGGTCGGGTGAAAAACTGTTTTTT.

This rearrangement joins TRBV5-1 to TRBJ1-3; D might be TRBD1 (5 bases). V was trimmed by 3 bases and J by 2 bases, leaving 9 bases between them. The CDR3 contains 14 residues. Germline-derived CDR1 and CDR2 are SGHRS and YFSETQ. CDR3 amino acids: CASSWDGPGNTIYF. The CDR3 DNA reads TGCGCCAGCAGCTGGGACGGACCTGGAAACACCATATATTTT.

The chain is built from TRBV7-8 and TRBJ1-5; 8 positions match TRBD1. The CDR3 length is 15 residues. Per the germline V gene, CDR1 is SGHVS and CDR2 is FQNEAQ. V shed 5 bases and J 2 bases; nucleotides not matched to a gene: 5. The DNA of the CDR3 is TGTGCCAGCAGCCAGACAGGGGAGGGCAATCAGCCCCAGCATTTT. Translating gives CASSQTGEGNQPQHF.

The chain joins TRBV5-1 to TRBJ2-5; D is unresolved. CDR1 SGHRS and CDR2 YFSETQ come from the germline V gene. The CDR3 has 12 residues. V lost 1 base and J lost 1, with 2 bases in between. For the CDR3, the DNA is TGCGCCAGCAGCTTGCCCCAAGAGACCCAGTACTTC. Translated, it gives CASSLPQETQYF.

The genes are TRBV6-6 and TRBJ1-1, with D tentatively TRBD1 (5 bases). CDR3 size: 13 residues. V dropped 5 bases and J dropped 1 base, with 8 bases sitting between them. Germline CDR1 is MNHNY and CDR2 is SVGAGI (reference sequence). CDR3 sequence (DNA): TGTGCCAGCAGTCTGACAGAGAACACTGAAGCTTTCTTT. This sequence encodes CASSLTENTEAFF.

The V and J genes are TRBV20-1 and TRBJ2-7, with D hard to call. This CDR3 has 11 amino acids. The V gene's germline CDR1 is DFQATT and CDR2 SNEGSKA (reference sequence). Between the trimmed V and J ends, which lost 1 base and 6 bases, there was a span of 7 bases. The CDR3 reads CSARGTSEQYF. The DNA of the CDR3 is TGCAGTGCTAGAGGGACGTCCGAGCAGTACTTC.

DNA of the CDR3: TGTGCCACCAGCAGCCCCGGGAGGGCCGGTAGAGGTGAGCAGTTCTTC. Translating gives CATSSPGRAGRGEQFF. The chain links TRBV15 to TRBJ2-1; 8 nucleotides line up with TRBD2. CDR3 size: 16 residues. Germline lookup yields CDR1 LNHNV and CDR2 YYDKDF (reference sequence). V trimming: 3 bases; J trimming: 9 bases; junction bases outside the gene matches: 13.

The chain recombines TRBV5-8 with TRBJ2-5, with 14 bases lining up with TRBD2. V lost 5 bases, J lost 0 bases, and 6 bases stayed unmatched. The germline CDR1 and CDR2 sequences are SGHTS and YDEGEE. The CDR3 covers 17 residues. The CDR3 here is CASRRTSGGTYQETQYF. CDR3 bases: TGTGCCAGCAGAAGGACTAGCGGGGGGACTTACCAAGAGACCCAGTACTTC.

This clone was counted a single time. This chain connects TRBV6-5 to TRBJ1-2; D not certain. V lost 7 bases and J 9 bases, leaving 12 bases between the germline ends. The CDR3 has 11 amino acids. From germline, CDR1 is MNHEY and CDR2 SVGAGI. CDR3 protein: CASTLTRSYTF. CDR3 in DNA: TGTGCCAGCACTCTGACCCGGAGCTACACCTTC.

The gene calls are TRBV11-3 and TRBJ1-1; perhaps TRBD1 as D (5 bases). The CDR3 consists of 14 residues. The V end was cut by 1 base, the J end by 1 base, with 7 bases between. CDR1 and CDR2 from the germline V gene are SGHNT and YENEEA. CDR3 sequence reads: CASSLGGRNTEAFF. The CDR3 coding sequence is TGTGCCAGCAGCTTAGGGGGGAGGAACACTGAAGCTTTCTTT.

The chain combines TRBV7-2 with TRBJ2-1, with a weak D call TRBD2 (7 bases). This CDR3 is built from 15 residues. Trimming left V 1 base short and J 9 bases short, with 16 bases between. Looked up from germline, CDR1 is SGHTA and CDR2 is FQGNSA. The chain's CDR3 is CASSLVVGGRGEQFF. The CDR3 DNA reads as TGTGCCAGCAGCTTAGTCGTGGGGGGGCGCGGTGAGCAGTTCTTC.

This chain joins TRBV7-2 and TRBJ1-4, with 7 bases lining up with TRBD1. Looked up from germline, CDR1 is SGHTA and CDR2 is FQGNSA. The junction had 3 bases not matched to a gene; V was cut back by 5 bases and J by 0 bases. This CDR3 has 15 amino acids. Here the CDR3 reads CASSAGTATNEKLFF. Written as DNA, the CDR3 is TGTGCCAGCAGCGCAGGGACAGCAACTAATGAAAAACTGTTTTTT. Based on the CDR3 plus reference TRBV7-2 and TRBJ1-4, the full variable domain is GAGVSQSPSNKVTEKGKDVELRCDPISGHTALYWYRQSLGQGLEFLIYFQGNSAPDKSGLPSDRFSAERTGGSVSTLTIQRTQQEDSAVYLCASSAGTATNEKLFFGSGTQLSVL.

The chain employs TRBV11-2 and TRBJ1-1, with D hard to call. Germline V gene sequence: CDR1 SGHAT, CDR2 FQNNGV. Between the trimmed V and J ends, which lost 0 bases and 1 base, there was a span of 9 bases. The CDR3 is 15 residues long. DNA for the CDR3: TGTGCCAGCAGCTTAGATGGTGCCTCGAACACTGAAGCTTTCTTT. It specifies CASSLDGASNTEAFF.

This clone was recorded once. V gene TRBV9 combines with J gene TRBJ2-5; D call uncertain. The ends were cut back, 3 bases at V and 0 bases at J, with 3 bases in the middle. CDR3 length: 12 residues. Germline values: CDR1 SGDLS, CDR2 YYNGEE. CDR3 sequence: CASSAYQETQYF. CDR3 bases: TGTGCCAGCAGCGCGTACCAAGAGACCCAGTACTTC.

The CDR3 sequence is CASGGQGAREQYF. The CDR3 coding sequence is TGTGCCAGTGGAGGACAGGGGGCGCGTGAGCAGTACTTC. The chain employs TRBV19 and TRBJ2-7; TRBD1 matches 11 bases. Germline values: CDR1 LNHDA, CDR2 SQIVND (reference sequence). V lost 8 bases to trimming and J lost 7 bases; unmatched junction nucleotides: 7. The CDR3 has 13 amino acids. Complete variable domain (other parts from reference TRBV19 and TRBJ2-7): DGGITQSPKYLFRKEGQNVTLSCEQNLNHDAMYWYRQDPGQGLRLIYYSQIVNDFQKGDIAEGYSVSREKKESFPLTVTSAQKNPTAFYLCASGGQGAREQYFGPGTRLTVT.

This chain connects TRBV2 to TRBJ2-5; 7 bases fit TRBD2. The length of the CDR3 is 13 residues. V shed 6 bases, J shed 1 base, and the junction held 2 bases outside the gene matches. Germline V gene sequence: CDR1 SNHLY, CDR2 FYNNEI. CDR3 DNA sequence: TGTGCCAGCAGGAGCGGGACCCAAGAGACCCAGTACTTC. As protein: CASRSGTQETQYF.

This rearrangement joins TRBV19 to TRBJ1-5; TRBD1 matches at 9 bases. Germline lookup yields CDR1 LNHDA and CDR2 SQIVND (reference sequence). The ends lost 4 bases at V and 0 bases at J; junction bases unmatched: 7. The CDR3 length is 17 residues. CDR3: CASSRTGESYSNQPQHF. Here the CDR3 DNA reads TGTGCCAGTAGTAGGACAGGGGAGTCATATAGCAATCAGCCCCAGCATTTT.

The CDR3 nucleotides are TGTGCCTGGAGTAGCGGGAGGTTATACGAGCAGTACTTC. It yields the protein CAWSSGRLYEQYF. The chain has TRBV30 and TRBJ2-7, with TRBD2 matching over 9 bases. This CDR3 is built from 13 residues. Germline CDR1 reads GTSNPN; CDR2 reads SVGIG (reference sequence). Losses at the gene ends were 2 bases for V and 4 bases for J; bases not matched to a gene: 3.

V usage is TRBV5-4 and J usage is TRBJ2-7; 7 bases line up with TRBD1. J lost 0 bases, V lost 4 bases, and 4 bases had no gene match. This CDR3 comprises 14 residues. Looked up from germline, CDR1 is SGHNT and CDR2 is YYREEE (reference sequence). CDR3 DNA: TGTGCCAGCAGCAGGGACAGTAGCTCCTACGAGCAGTACTTC. The encoded protein is CASSRDSSSYEQYF.

This chain uses TRBV7-9 with TRBJ2-3; no definite D call. V lost 5 bases to trimming and J lost 6 bases, with 15 bases between them. Germline CDR1 reads SEHNR; CDR2 reads FQNEAQ (reference sequence). CDR3 length: 14 residues. The CDR3 DNA reads TGTGCCAGCAGCCAACCTGGGTTGAGGGATACGCAGTATTTT. It specifies CASSQPGLRDTQYF. Looking up the rest from reference TRBV7-9 and TRBJ2-3 gives the full variable domain: DTGVSQNPRHKITKRGQNVTFRCDPISEHNRLYWYRQTLGQGPEFLTYFQNEAQLEKSRLLSDRFSAERPKGSFSTLEIQRTEQGDSAMYLCASSQPGLRDTQYFGPGTRLTVL.

This clone is a singleton in its sample. V usage is TRBV7-2 and J usage is TRBJ2-3; D remains ambiguous. Looked up from germline, CDR1 is SGHTA and CDR2 is FQGNSA. This CDR3 comprises 15 residues. Trimming removed 0 bases from V and 0 bases from J, with 7 bases in between. Here the CDR3 DNA reads TGTGCCAGCAGCTTAGCGGGCATTAGCACAGATACGCAGTATTTT. Amino acid sequence: CASSLAGISTDTQYF.

J is TRBJ2-5 and V is TRBV5-6; D unresolved. CDR3 length equals 12 residues. Germline V gene lookup returns CDR1 SGHDT and CDR2 YYEEEE. V was trimmed by 1 base and J by 3 bases, leaving 4 bases between them. CDR3 bases: TGTGCCAGCAGCTTGATAGAAGAGACCCAGTACTTC. It yields the protein CASSLIEETQYF.

In this sample, this clone turned up once. The rearrangement joins TRBV23-1 to TRBJ1-5; D might be TRBD1 (5 bases). TRBV23-1 falls under the ORF class, with uncertain function. With 3 bases removed from V and 0 bases from J, the gap between germline ends came to 12 bases. The CDR3 contains 16 residues. Here the CDR3 DNA reads TGCGCCAGCAGTCATACAGGACAAGATAGCAATCAGCCCCAGCATTTT. Its translation is CASSHTGQDSNQPQHF.

This sequence joins TRBV28 and TRBJ2-1, with TRBD2 matching over 10 bases. Unmatched junction bases numbered 0, after V lost 2 bases and J lost 5 bases. The CDR3 totals 14 residues. Germline-derived CDR1 and CDR2 are MDHEN and SYDVKM. CDR3: CASSLGTSDNEQFF. The CDR3 bases are TGTGCCAGCAGTTTAGGGACTAGCGACAATGAGCAGTTCTTC.

The V and J genes are TRBV10-3 and TRBJ2-3, with 10 positions matching TRBD2. Germline V gene sequence: CDR1 ENHRY, CDR2 SYGVKD. The J segment lost 4 bases and the V segment lost 2 bases, leaving 3 bases of the junction unmatched. The CDR3 contains 15 residues. CDR3 sequence reads: CAISEGLAGADTQYF. The DNA of the CDR3 is TGTGCCATCAGTGAGGGGCTAGCGGGAGCAGATACGCAGTATTTT.

V and J are TRBV28 and TRBJ1-2; TRBD1 might be the D (5 bases). The CDR3 covers 12 residues. Germline values: CDR1 MDHEN, CDR2 SYDVKM. V was cut by 1 base and J by 9 bases, with 9 bases left in between. For the CDR3, the DNA is TGTGCCAGCAGTTTATCCCTGGGGCGCTACACCTTC. As protein: CASSLSLGRYTF.

A word on this clone: Additional DNA sequences in this sample encode the identical CDR3. The chain has TRBV28 and TRBJ2-7; D perhaps matches TRBD1 (5 bases). Germline loops: CDR1 MDHEN, CDR2 SYDVKM. V was clipped by 5 bases and J by 3 bases, with 8 bases between them. The CDR3 runs 12 residues. In DNA form, the CDR3 reads TGTGCCAGCAGTCTGCAGGGCTACGAGCAGTACTTC. Translated: CASSLQGYEQYF.

The chain couples TRBV7-9 to TRBJ2-3, with D possibly being TRBD2 (8 bases). The length of the CDR3 is 15 residues. V lost 3 bases and J 6 bases, leaving 16 bases between the germline ends. The germline V gene encodes CDR1 SEHNR and CDR2 FQNEAQ (reference sequence). This CDR3 is CASSFLAGGQDTQYF. The CDR3 coding sequence is TGTGCCAGCAGCTTCCTCGCGGGGGGACAGGATACGCAGTATTTT.

V is TRBV6-2 or TRBV6-3 and J is TRBJ2-5, with TRBD2 as a possible D gene (6 bases). V lost 4 bases and J 5 bases, leaving 11 bases between the germline ends. The CDR3 consists of 13 residues. Germline assignment: CDR1 MNHEY and CDR2 SVGEGT. CDR3 nucleotides: TGTGCCAGCAGTTCCGGGCTAGCGGAGACCCAGTACTTC. This codes for CASSSGLAETQYF.

The rearrangement joins TRBV9 to TRBJ1-4; no reliable D call. CDR1 and CDR2 from the germline V gene are SGDLS and YYNGEE. With 0 bases removed from V and 7 bases from J, the gap between germline ends came to 13 bases. The CDR3 runs to 15 residues. CDR3 sequence: CASSVDGRFSEKLFF. For the CDR3, the DNA is TGTGCCAGCAGCGTAGATGGGCGGTTTAGTGAAAAACTGTTTTTT.

The chain combines TRBV6-5 with TRBJ1-1; D is perhaps TRBD1 (5 bases). V was shortened by 0 bases and J by 0 bases, with 8 bases between the two germline ends. Germline-derived CDR1 and CDR2 are MNHEY and SVGAGI. The CDR3 is 15 residues long. CDR3 bases: TGTGCCAGCAGTTACTCAGGGGTCATGAACACTGAAGCTTTCTTT. It translates to CASSYSGVMNTEAFF.

The rearrangement links TRBV19 to TRBJ1-6; no clear D. V shed 2 bases and J shed 7 bases, with 6 bases lying between them. The CDR3 length is 13 residues. The germline CDR1 and CDR2 sequences are LNHDA and SQIVND (reference sequence). The CDR3 coding sequence is TGTGCCAGTAGTATAACGGCGAATTCACCCCTCCACTTT. It specifies CASSITANSPLHF.